This TCR beta chain originates from a study of T cell repertoires in cytomegalovirus infection. About the study: Shared public TCR beta signatures pointed to both CMV infection and a matching HLA type.

Notes on the study in general: Summed frequency of public TCR beta families distinguished CMV carriers with the relevant HLA. What dominated the ex vivo response were HLA-C-restricted CMV-specific TCR beta clonotypes.

This clonotype was seen at least ten times. As yet, its antigen is unknown. From germline, CDR1 is MNHEY and CDR2 SMNVEV (reference sequence). This CDR3 contains 13 residues. V lost 6 bases, J lost 1 base, and 7 bases lay in between. TCRdb re-analysed the reads in MiXCR, keeping a single row per CDR3 protein. In the table there are some 680,000 distinct CDR3 sequences, roughly 35% of which are singletons. The genes are TRBV27 and TRBJ2-1; D unclear. This clonotype originated in a human donor in good health (CMV status not recorded). Some clones in this sample may be carry-over from other donors' samples. Material for sequencing was PBMCs. CDR3 sequence reads: CASSLGSYNEQFF. CDR3 in DNA: TGTGCCAGCAGCTTAGGGTCCTACAATGAGCAGTTCTTC.